The present T cell receptor (beta chain) was sequenced within a study of cytotoxic CD8 clonotypes in ibrutinib-treated CLL. Across the study: Following a median approximately 12 months of treatment, with a range of 6 to 36, response samples were taken.

This clone has only a few counts. TCRdb's copy holds only in-frame clones and misses some; the assay was immunoSEQ multiplex PCR. The sample carries approximately 200,000 clones, over 55% recorded once. This sequence was found in a human donor with chronic lymphocytic leukemia. Material: PBMCs, obtained after 24 months of ibrutinib treatment.

CDR3 region: CASSISGSYNEQFF. As DNA, the CDR3 is TGTGCCAGTAGTATATCCGGCTCCTACAATGAGCAGTTCTTC. The genes are TRBV19 and TRBJ2-1, with no clear D. CDR3 size: 14 residues. Germline V CDR1 and CDR2: LNHDA, SQIVND (reference sequence). V dropped 2 bases and J dropped 0 bases, with 5 bases sitting between them. Combining the CDR3 with reference TRBV19 and TRBJ2-1 gives the whole variable domain DGGITQSPKYLFRKEGQNVTLSCEQNLNHDAMYWYRQDPGQGLRLIYYSQIVNDFQKGDIAEGYSVSREKKESFPLTVTSAQKNPTAFYLCASSISGSYNEQFFGPGTRLTVL.